The entry that follows covers one T cell receptor beta chain sequence. The target antigen is unknown. The germline gives CDR1 MDHEN, CDR2 SYDVKM. CDR3 length: 15 residues. Trimming cost V 5 bases and J 5 bases; bases outside gene matches: 9. This sample stems from a study of cytomegalovirus exposure and HLA in healthy donors. Regarding the study as a whole: Relative to the roughly 700-donor mean, N-insertions were reportedly fewer in an Asian-associated ancestry cluster in a later analysis. Presence/absence analyses took donor sequencing depth as roughly uniform. Within the data, a cluster of highly shared sequence variants was likely a sequencing artifact.

The PCR made use of 60 Vbeta and 13 Jbeta primers. In the study's own analysis: Later work found 80 million to 85 million unique TCR beta chains, with 9.5 million to 11 million shared. The data were produced by immunoSEQ multiplex PCR, yet TCRdb's version contains in-frame clones alone and is incomplete. V, J and clone size reflect that table, while D and trimming were determined from the DNA. The repertoire holds 150,000 to 250,000 clones, with around four fifths as singletons. Sequences were obtained from PBMCs. J is TRBJ2-7 and V is TRBV28, with 10 bases aligning to TRBD1. The TCR comes from a woman in her forties or fifties in good health and CMV-seropositive. CDR3 DNA: TGTGCCAGCAGTACACCGGGACAGGGGTCCCACGAGCAGTACTTC. Translating gives CASSTPGQGSHEQYF.